This T cell receptor (beta chain) originates from a study of blood T cell repertoires in COVID-19 (dated by TCRdb to about 2020). Context from the whole study: The collaborator samples originated in the United States, Italy and Spain and spanned the acute and convalescent phases of COVID-19. The sample metadata nearly always contained a de-identified subject ID, COVID-19 status, age in years and sex. Samples came from the ongoing ImmuneRACE study (first 160 participants) plus 1,254 subjects from 6 global collaborators. Subjects who had been exposed to COVID-19, were actively infected with it, or had recovered from it provided the deeply sampled blood TCRbeta repertoires that made up the dataset. Where available, HLA class I and class II types were obtained from metadata supplied by the sample provider rather than from assay-based typing. A freely available public database, intended as a resource for researchers studying the immune response to SARS-CoV-2, is where the repertoires were released. The material from the prospective study consisted of cDNA or gDNA derived from T cells, B-cell-depleted T cells, or PBMCs.

In regard to this clone: Its antigen target is currently unknown. No base-level quality is on record; no much larger clone is a single base apart.

Each collaborating institution followed its own protocols to collect whole blood in K2EDTA tubes. For TCRbeta analysis, collaborators shipped samples in one of three forms: frozen whole blood, isolated PBMCs, or DNA extracted from either of those sample types. TCRbeta CDR3 regions were amplified from genomic DNA using the immunoSEQ Assay, a bias-controlled multiplex PCR. The authors' pipeline ran thus. The number of nucleated cells in each sample was estimated by amplification of reference gene primers within the assay. To quantify the absolute abundance of each unique TCRbeta CDR3 rearrangement, sequence reads were collapsed and filtered. For each sample, productive Simpson clonality was calculated as the square root of Simpson's diversity index across productive rearrangements. Here the immuneACCESS table is served through TCRdb, limited to in-frame sequences with V and J called. Missing clones are a known gap in these copies; in checked studies unresolved V genes cover under half, and the rest lacks a known reason. Clone size and V and J calls were adopted from that table, with D and trimming inferred from the DNA. The sample table records over 250,000 clones; around 90% of these occur just once. 2% to 2.5% of the sample goes to the ten largest clones.

According to the germline V gene, CDR1 reads SGHAT and CDR2 reads FQNNGV. The CDR3 spans 16 residues, from the cysteine through the phenylalanine. Only the CDR3 DNA stays, 48 bases, in frame from base 1. Trimmed from V: 1 base; trimmed from J: 0 bases; junction bases lacking a gene match: 2. Points the paper makes about the study in general: The quantity of clinical and demographic metadata differed by source and by participant and was supplied without curation.

The rearrangement joined TRBV11-2 to TRBJ2-3; TRBD2 fits 9 bases in the junction. Sequenced material: peripheral blood. The receptor was isolated from a man aged 50 or older with acute or convalescent COVID-19. The CDR3 reads as follows: CASSLGRGGSTDTQYF. The DNA is TGTGCCAGCAGCTTAGGGCGGGGGGGAAGCACAGATACGCAGTATTTT.